The 26 T cell receptor beta chains listed next were all sequenced from one sample in a study of technical replicates of blood from several donors. The table came from immunoSEQ multiplex PCR; TCRdb's copy has only in-frame clones and leaves some out. The sample includes 98,000 or so clones, approximately 94% seen only once; the top ten take 0.23%. Sequences were obtained from T cells isolated from PBMCs. Receptors were obtained from a human donor in good health.

For the CDR3, the DNA is TGTGCCAGCAGCCCAGGTACAGGTGGCGTCTATGGCTACACCTTC. Translated: CASSPGTGGVYGYTF. The genes are TRBV14 and TRBJ1-2; possibly TRBD1 for D (5 bases). The CDR3 extends over 15 amino acids. Germline V lookup: CDR1 SGHDN, CDR2 FVKESK. The V end was cut by 4 bases, the J end by 4 bases, with 16 bases between.

The chain couples TRBV2 to TRBJ2-1; 10 positions match TRBD2. V was clipped by 6 bases and J by 12 bases; unmatched bases: 14. The CDR3 has 15 amino acids. The germline CDR1 and CDR2 sequences are SNHLY and FYNNEI. For the CDR3, the DNA is TGTGCCAGCAGGGAGAGACTAGCGGGCGCCGACGTGCAGTTCTTC. It translates to CASRERLAGADVQFF.

The V call is TRBV18, the J call TRBJ1-6; D uncertain. The CDR3 covers 16 residues. Germline-derived CDR1 and CDR2 are KGHSH and LQKENI. V was clipped by 3 bases and J by 3 bases, with 12 bases between them. The CDR3 nucleotides are TGTGCCAGCTCACCCCTCACCCGGGACTATAATTCACCCCTCCACTTT. Translating it yields CASSPLTRDYNSPLHF.

The J gene is TRBJ1-1, the V gene TRBV6-1, with TRBD1 matching 12 bases. The CDR3 length is 14 residues. The germline V gene has CDR1 MNHNS and CDR2 SASEGT. V shed 4 bases, J shed 7 bases, and the junction held 4 bases outside the gene matches. CDR3 residues: CASSGDRGRGEAFF. The CDR3 nucleotides are TGTGCCAGCAGTGGGGACAGGGGGCGCGGTGAAGCTTTCTTT.

The V call is TRBV11-3, the J call TRBJ2-2; TRBD1 matches 7 bases. CDR1 is SGHNT and CDR2 is YENEEA in the germline V gene. V shed 4 bases and J 4 bases; nucleotides not matched to a gene: 9. CDR3 size: 16 residues. For the CDR3, the DNA is TGTGCCAGCAGCTCCGGTCGGGACAGACTCACCGGGGAGCTGTTTTTT. Protein sequence: CASSSGRDRLTGELFF.

In nucleotides, the CDR3 is TGTGCCAGTAGTATAGAGGCAGCGTCTGGAAACACCATATATTTT. It translates to CASSIEAASGNTIYF. The genes are TRBV19 and TRBJ1-3; D call uncertain. Germline values: CDR1 LNHDA, CDR2 SQIVND (reference sequence). The CDR3 length is 15 residues. Trimming took off 0 bases at V and 1 base at J, with 7 bases between the two ends.

The chain recombines TRBV4-1 with TRBJ1-3; the D is unclear. The germline CDR1 and CDR2 sequences are MGHRA and YSYEKL. V dropped 1 base and J dropped 7 bases, with 14 bases sitting between them. CDR3 length: 15 amino acids. The CDR3 loop reads CASSQAGSERNTIYF. In DNA, the CDR3 is TGCGCCAGCAGCCAAGCTGGGAGCGAGAGGAACACCATATATTTT.

A remark on this clone: One end of the junction fails to match germline, which may point to a read error. The chain recombines TRBV29-1 with TRBJ2-2, with 8 bases aligning to TRBD2. Germline loops: CDR1 SQVTM, CDR2 ANQGSEA. There are 16 residues in the CDR3. CDR3 nucleotide sequence: TGCAGCGTTGAGGCCAGCGGGGGCCCGAACACCGAGGAGCTGTTTTTT. Protein sequence: CSVEASGGPNTEELFF.

The chain combines TRBV19 with TRBJ2-7; D is perhaps TRBD1 (5 bases). This CDR3 spans 15 amino acids. Germline loops: CDR1 LNHDA, CDR2 SQIVND (reference sequence). The germline V and J ends were trimmed by 3 bases and 4 bases, with 16 bases remaining between them. CDR3 protein: CASSIFQGGLYEQYF. Written as DNA, the CDR3 is TGTGCCAGTAGTATCTTTCAGGGTGGGCTATACGAGCAGTACTTC.

This clone was seen many times. The chain carries TRBV30 and TRBJ1-2; D is uncertain. The CDR3 is made up of 14 amino acids. Trimming took 1 base from V and 6 from J, leaving 15 bases between them. CDR1 is GTSNPN and CDR2 is SVGIG in the germline V gene (reference sequence). CDR3 nucleotide sequence: TGTGCCTGGAGTGATGGTACACGGAGGAATGGCTACACCTTC. Encoded protein: CAWSDGTRRNGYTF.

This chain joins TRBV5-6 and TRBJ1-5, with TRBD1 matching 11 bases. Germline CDR1 SGHDT, CDR2 YYEEEE. Unmatched junction bases numbered 5, after V lost 5 bases and J lost 4 bases. The CDR3 extends over 15 amino acids. The CDR3 coding sequence is TGTGCCAGCAGTTACCGGGACAGGGGGAATCAGCCCCAGCATTTT. Translation: CASSYRDRGNQPQHF.

CDR3 amino acids: CASSPRGNNEQFF. DNA of the CDR3: TGCGCCAGCAGCCCAAGGGGAAACAATGAGCAGTTCTTC. This rearrangement joins TRBV5-1 to TRBJ2-1, with D perhaps matching TRBD1 (5 bases). Germline-derived CDR1 and CDR2 are SGHRS and YFSETQ. This CDR3 contains 13 residues. V dropped 4 bases and J dropped 5 bases, with 10 bases sitting between them.

J is TRBJ2-7 and V is TRBV20-1; D perhaps matches TRBD2 (5 bases). V was pared by 3 bases and J by 3 bases, with 6 bases between. The CDR3 covers 11 residues. CDR1 and CDR2 (germline): DFQATT, SNEGSKA (reference sequence). The CDR3 nucleotides are TGCAGTGCTAGGGACTTCTACGAGCAGTACTTC. It codes for CSARDFYEQYF.

The J gene is TRBJ2-1, the V gene TRBV6-5; D ambiguous. Trimming stripped 5 bases from V and 9 bases from J, with 11 bases between. This CDR3 is 12 amino acids long. The germline V gene encodes CDR1 MNHEY and CDR2 SVGAGI. CDR3 protein: CASSHPRLEQFF. CDR3 nucleotides: TGTGCCAGCAGTCACCCGCGGCTTGAGCAGTTCTTC.

V is TRBV4-1 and J is TRBJ2-2; 10 bases align to TRBD2. From germline, CDR1 is MGHRA and CDR2 YSYEKL. There are 18 residues in the CDR3. J gave up 0 bases and V 2 bases, and 6 bases lay outside the gene matches. DNA for the CDR3: TGCGCCAGCAGCCAAAATATACTAGCGGGGTCGAACACCGGGGAGCTGTTTTTT. Amino acids: CASSQNILAGSNTGELFF.

V usage is TRBV4-1 and J usage is TRBJ1-3; D unclear. The germline V gene encodes CDR1 MGHRA and CDR2 YSYEKL. Trimming took 4 bases from V and 0 from J, leaving 16 bases between them. The CDR3 has 17 amino acids. CDR3 DNA sequence: TGCGCCAGCAGCCGCAGGTTAGCGGACTCCTCTGGAAACACCATATATTTT. It encodes CASSRRLADSSGNTIYF.

The V call is TRBV9, the J call TRBJ2-3; D not resolved. V lost 0 bases and J lost 5, with 10 bases in between. CDR3 length: 14 amino acids. Germline V gives CDR1 SGDLS, CDR2 YYNGEE. The CDR3 region is CASSVEQLRDTQYF. Here the CDR3 DNA reads TGTGCCAGCAGCGTAGAACAGTTGAGAGATACGCAGTATTTT.

The chain couples TRBV5-5 to TRBJ2-7; maybe TRBD2 (6 bases). The germline CDR1 and CDR2 sequences are SGHKS and YYEKEE (reference sequence). CDR3 length: 17 amino acids. Trimming removed 2 bases at V and 0 bases at J, with 18 bases between. The CDR3 loop reads CASSLVGGPESSYEQYF. DNA of the CDR3: TGTGCCAGCAGCTTAGTAGGAGGGCCGGAAAGCTCCTACGAGCAGTACTTC.

The rearrangement links TRBV5-1 to TRBJ1-1; TRBD1 aligns across 7 bases. The CDR3 length is 16 residues. Germline CDR1 and CDR2: SGHRS and YFSETQ. V lost 4 bases and J lost 5; bases outside the gene matches: 14. The CDR3 loop is CASSPQSGTVLTEAFF. Written as DNA, the CDR3 is TGCGCCAGCAGCCCACAGTCCGGGACAGTCTTAACTGAAGCTTTCTTT.

The count of this clone is one. V gene TRBV7-2 combines with J gene TRBJ1-3; D unresolved. Trimming took off 1 base at V and 0 bases at J, with 10 bases between the two ends. CDR3 length: 16 residues. Germline V gives CDR1 SGHTA, CDR2 FQGNSA. The CDR3 coding sequence is TGTGCCAGCAGCTTAGTCTTGTGGCCCTCTGGAAACACCATATATTTT. Translation gives CASSLVLWPSGNTIYF.

The gene calls are TRBV4-2 and TRBJ2-1, with 7 bases aligning to TRBD1. CDR3 length: 17 residues. CDR1 is LGHNA, CDR2 YNFKEQ, per germline. J was trimmed by 2 bases and V by 1 base; bases with no gene match: 8. CDR3 DNA sequence: TGTGCCAGCAGCCAAGCGTTAGACAGGGTAGCCTACAATGAGCAGTTCTTC. This gives the protein CASSQALDRVAYNEQFF.

The rearrangement joins TRBV11-1 to TRBJ2-1; D is possibly TRBD1 (6 bases). The CDR3 spans 16 residues. Per the germline V gene, CDR1 is SGHAT and CDR2 is FQDESV (reference sequence). Trimming took 3 bases from V and 3 from J, leaving 15 bases between them. As DNA, the CDR3 is TGTGCCAGCAGCTTGGCGAAAAGGACAGACTACAATGAGCAGTTCTTC. Residues: CASSLAKRTDYNEQFF.

This chain uses TRBV19 with TRBJ2-1; 12 nucleotides line up with TRBD2. J lost 7 bases, V lost 7 bases, and 5 bases had no gene match. CDR3 length equals 14 residues. Germline V gene data show CDR1 as LNHDA and CDR2 as SQIVND (reference sequence). The CDR3 DNA sequence: TGTGCCAGTACGACTAGCGGGAGAACGAATGAGCAGTTCTTC. Protein sequence: CASTTSGRTNEQFF.

The genes are TRBV6-5 and TRBJ1-2; D is possibly TRBD1 (5 bases). Trimming took off 7 bases at V and 2 bases at J, with 8 bases between the two ends. There are 12 residues in the CDR3. Looked up from germline, CDR1 is MNHEY and CDR2 is SVGAGI. CDR3 loop: CASTPGNYGYTF. CDR3 DNA sequence: TGTGCCAGCACCCCAGGGAACTATGGCTACACCTTC.

V usage is TRBV11-2 and J usage is TRBJ1-1; D gene ambiguous. CDR1 and CDR2 from the germline V gene are SGHAT and FQNNGV. This CDR3 comprises 14 residues. Deletions cut 2 bases from V and 6 bases from J, with 13 bases between. CDR3 sequence: CASSLIGWAAEAFF. The CDR3 bases are TGTGCCAGCAGCTTAATTGGGTGGGCAGCTGAAGCTTTCTTT.

The chain employs TRBV25-1 and TRBJ1-4; no clear D gene. The germline V gene has CDR1 MGHDK and CDR2 SYGVNS. This CDR3 has 13 amino acids. With 8 bases removed from V and 6 bases from J, the gap between germline ends came to 13 bases. This CDR3 reads CASSLWEDEKLFF. The CDR3 DNA reads TGTGCCAGCTCCCTCTGGGAGGATGAAAAACTGTTTTTT.